This T cell receptor beta chain was recorded in a study of blood T cells in healthy people across ages. This clonotype was detected only a few times. Its antigen is unknown. Per-sample yields of isolated PBMCs were at least 6 million. Study-wide results and caveats: The study regarded diversity estimates from one million T cells as underestimates.

Then a second PCR, running roughly 6 to 12 cycles, was carried out with a sample-barcoded 5' primer and a J-beta primer mix. TCRdb passed the 5' RACE reads through MiXCR, listing each CDR3 protein once. This table holds 1.5 million to 2 million distinct CDR3 sequences, around half found once. This CDR3 spans 14 amino acids. Germline V gene sequence: CDR1 LGHNA, CDR2 YSLEER. The V and J ends lost 0 bases and 0 bases respectively, with 4 bases between them. The sample consisted of blood. The TCR sequence derives from a woman aged 40 to 49 in good health. V gene TRBV4-3 combines with J gene TRBJ2-3; no reliable D call. The CDR3 DNA follows: TGCGCCAGCAGCCAAGAAGTGAGCACAGATACGCAGTATTTT. Translated, it gives CASSQEVSTDTQYF.